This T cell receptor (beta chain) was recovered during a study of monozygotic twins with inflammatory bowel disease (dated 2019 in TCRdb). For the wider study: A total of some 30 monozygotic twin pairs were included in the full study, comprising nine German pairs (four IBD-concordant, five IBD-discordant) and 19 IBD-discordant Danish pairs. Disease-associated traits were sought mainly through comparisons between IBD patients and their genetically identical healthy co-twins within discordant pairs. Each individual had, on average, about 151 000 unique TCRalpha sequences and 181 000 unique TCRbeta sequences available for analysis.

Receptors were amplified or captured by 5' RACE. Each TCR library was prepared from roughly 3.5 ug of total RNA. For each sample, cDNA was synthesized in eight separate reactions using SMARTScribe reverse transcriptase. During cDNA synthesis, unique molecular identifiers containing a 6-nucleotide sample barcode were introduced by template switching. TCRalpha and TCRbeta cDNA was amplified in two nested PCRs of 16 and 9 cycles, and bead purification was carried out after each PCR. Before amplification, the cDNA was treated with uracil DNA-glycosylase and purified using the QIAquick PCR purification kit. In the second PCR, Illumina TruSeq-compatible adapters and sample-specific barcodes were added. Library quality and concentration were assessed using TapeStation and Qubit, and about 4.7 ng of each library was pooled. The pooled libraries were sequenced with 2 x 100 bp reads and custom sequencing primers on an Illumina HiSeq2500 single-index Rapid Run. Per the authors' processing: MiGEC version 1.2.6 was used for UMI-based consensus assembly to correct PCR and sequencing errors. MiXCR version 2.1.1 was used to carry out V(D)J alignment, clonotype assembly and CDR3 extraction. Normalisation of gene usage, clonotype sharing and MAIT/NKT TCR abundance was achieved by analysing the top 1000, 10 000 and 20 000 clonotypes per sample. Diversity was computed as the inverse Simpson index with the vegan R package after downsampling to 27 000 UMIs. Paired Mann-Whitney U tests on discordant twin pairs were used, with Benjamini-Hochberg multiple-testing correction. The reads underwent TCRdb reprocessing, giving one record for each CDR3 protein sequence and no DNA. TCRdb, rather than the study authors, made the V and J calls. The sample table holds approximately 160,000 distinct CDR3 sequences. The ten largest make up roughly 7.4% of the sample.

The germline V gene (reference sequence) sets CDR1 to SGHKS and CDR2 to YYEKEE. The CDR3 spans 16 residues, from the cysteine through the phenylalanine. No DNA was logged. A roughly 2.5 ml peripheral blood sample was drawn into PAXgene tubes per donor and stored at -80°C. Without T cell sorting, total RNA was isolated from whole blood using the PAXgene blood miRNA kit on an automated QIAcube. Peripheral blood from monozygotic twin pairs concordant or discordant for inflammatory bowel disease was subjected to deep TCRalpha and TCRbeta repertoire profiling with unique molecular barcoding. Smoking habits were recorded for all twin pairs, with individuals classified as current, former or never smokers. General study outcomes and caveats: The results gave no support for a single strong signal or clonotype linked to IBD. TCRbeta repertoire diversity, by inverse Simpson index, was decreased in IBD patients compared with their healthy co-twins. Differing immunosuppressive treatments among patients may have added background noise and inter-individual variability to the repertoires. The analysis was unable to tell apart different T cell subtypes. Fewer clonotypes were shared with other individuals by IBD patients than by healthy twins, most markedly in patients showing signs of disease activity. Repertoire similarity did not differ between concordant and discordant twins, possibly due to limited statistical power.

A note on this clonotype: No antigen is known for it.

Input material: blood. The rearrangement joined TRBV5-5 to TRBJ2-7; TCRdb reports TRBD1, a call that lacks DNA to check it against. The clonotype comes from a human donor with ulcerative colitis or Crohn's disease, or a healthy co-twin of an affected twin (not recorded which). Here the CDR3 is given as CASSSDTYRGRNEQYF.